The 26 T cell receptor beta chains reported below all come from one sample, sequenced in a study of CD8 T cells in Susac syndrome. Random hexamers were used to reverse transcribe the RNA input (about 0.5 to 1 ug). Each CDR3 protein is one row after TCRdb ran MiXCR on the immunoSEQ multiplex PCR reads. Here the sample spans some 170,000 distinct CDR3 sequences, just under 95% being singletons. The specimen sequenced was CD4+ T cells from PBMCs. The receptors here all came from a human donor with Susac syndrome.

The V call is TRBV28, the J call TRBJ2-7, with TRBD2 matching 13 bases. The CDR3 is made up of 17 amino acids. Trimming cost V 6 bases and J 6 bases; bases outside gene matches: 14. Germline-derived CDR1 and CDR2 are MDHEN and SYDVKM. CDR3: CASRTATGLAGEREQYF. For the CDR3, the DNA is TGTGCCAGCAGGACCGCTACCGGACTAGCGGGAGAGCGCGAGCAGTACTTC. Filled out from reference TRBV28 and TRBJ2-7, the complete variable domain reads DVKVTQSSRYLVKRTGEKVFLECVQDMDHENMFWYRQDPGLGLRLIYFSYDVKMKEKGDIPEGYSVSREKKERFSLILESASTNQTSMYLCASRTATGLAGEREQYFGPGTRLTVT.

The V gene is TRBV20-1, the J gene TRBJ2-3; D may be TRBD2 (7 bases). Germline V gives CDR1 DFQATT, CDR2 SNEGSKA (reference sequence). The CDR3 consists of 13 residues. Trimming removed 4 bases at V and 2 bases at J, with 10 bases between. CDR3 loop: CSATGGNTDTQYF. In DNA form, the CDR3 reads TGCAGTGCTACGGGGGGCAACACAGATACGCAGTATTTT.

The chain carries TRBV12-3 or TRBV12-4 and TRBJ2-1, with D maybe TRBD2 (6 bases). The CDR3 runs 14 residues. Trimming removed 6 bases from V and 5 bases from J, with 14 bases in between. CDR3 in amino acids: CASSRGTRNNEQFF. In DNA form, the CDR3 reads TGTGCCAGCAGCCGCGGGACTCGTAACAATGAGCAGTTCTTC.

The chain employs TRBV6-5 and TRBJ2-5, with D possibly matching TRBD1 (6 bases). V was pared by 8 bases and J by 5 bases, with 18 bases between. This CDR3 spans 14 amino acids. Germline CDR1 and CDR2: MNHEY and SVGAGI. The CDR3 region is CASHPTGFVETQYF. CDR3 DNA: TGTGCCAGCCACCCCACAGGGTTCGTGGAGACCCAGTACTTC.

The chain joins TRBV5-6 to TRBJ1-2, with D unresolved. CDR1 and CDR2 (germline): SGHDT, YYEEEE. Between the trimmed V and J ends, which lost 0 bases and 1 base, there was a span of 13 bases. The CDR3 spans 16 residues. CDR3 DNA sequence: TGTGCCAGCAGCTTGGCGGGGTTTCGGAGTAACTATGGCTACACCTTC. Its protein is CASSLAGFRSNYGYTF.

CDR3 amino acids: CSALASGSDQPQHF. CDR3 DNA sequence: TGCAGCGCCCTTGCATCGGGCTCGGATCAGCCCCAGCATTTT. V gene TRBV29-1 combines with J gene TRBJ1-5; no clear D. The CDR3 consists of 14 residues. V lost 7 bases, J lost 5 bases, and 18 bases lay in between. Germline CDR1 reads SQVTM; CDR2 reads ANQGSEA. Together with reference TRBV29-1 and TRBJ1-5, the CDR3 gives the full variable domain: SAVISQKPSRDICQRGTSLTIQCQVDSQVTMMFWYRQQPGQSLTLIATANQGSEATYESGFVIDKFPISRPNLTFSTLTVSNMSPEDSSIYLCSALASGSDQPQHFGDGTRLSIL.

The chain carries TRBV9 and TRBJ2-5, with a tentative D call TRBD1 (6 bases). V was trimmed by 0 bases and J by 7 bases, leaving 22 bases between them. The CDR3 is 17 residues long. The germline V gene encodes CDR1 SGDLS and CDR2 YYNGEE. Written as DNA, the CDR3 is TGTGCCAGCAGCGTAGGAGTTCAGGGGTCAGTATCTGGGACCCAGTACTTC. Encoded protein: CASSVGVQGSVSGTQYF.

The chain recombines TRBV18 with TRBJ1-2; D is uncertain. CDR1 is KGHSH and CDR2 is LQKENI in the germline V gene. V dropped 3 bases and J dropped 5 bases, with 16 bases sitting between them. This CDR3 is built from 15 residues. CDR3 loop: CASSPSEREVYGYTF. The CDR3 nucleotides are TGTGCCAGCTCACCCTCCGAGAGGGAAGTGTATGGCTACACCTTC. Drawing the rest from reference TRBV18 and TRBJ1-2, the complete variable domain is NAGVMQNPRHLVRRRGQEARLRCSPMKGHSHVYWYRQLPEEGLKFMVYLQKENIIDESGMPKERFSAEFPKEGPSILRIQQVVRGDSAAYFCASSPSEREVYGYTFGSGTRLTVV.

The CDR3 is CASSWGTDEKLFF. The CDR3 coding sequence is TGCGCCAGCAGCTGGGGGACAGATGAAAAACTGTTTTTT. J is TRBJ1-4 and V is TRBV5-1; 7 bases align to TRBD1. J gave up 6 bases and V 3 bases, and 2 bases lay outside the gene matches. This CDR3 region has 13 residues. CDR1 is SGHRS, CDR2 YFSETQ, per germline. The entire variable domain, with the rest obtained from reference TRBV5-1 and TRBJ1-4, is as follows: KAGVTQTPRYLIKTRGQQVTLSCSPISGHRSVSWYQQTPGQGLQFLFEYFSETQRNKGNFPGRFSGRQFSNSRSEMNVSTLELGDSALYLCASSWGTDEKLFFGSGTQLSVL.

This clonotype showed up just a few times. The chain is built from TRBV11-3 and TRBJ2-3; D gene ambiguous. The CDR3 runs 13 residues. Trimming cost V 5 bases and J 3 bases, with 9 bases left between them. The germline gives CDR1 SGHNT, CDR2 YENEEA. The CDR3 spells CASSPQMTDTQYF. CDR3 nucleotide sequence: TGTGCCAGCAGCCCACAAATGACAGATACGCAGTATTTT.

This clonotype was seen just once. V is TRBV4-2 and J is TRBJ1-1; D might be TRBD1 (6 bases). In germline, CDR1 is LGHNA, CDR2 YNFKEQ. V gave up 4 bases and J gave up 2 bases, with 14 bases separating them. The CDR3 has 15 amino acids. The CDR3 loop reads CASSRTQGTNTEAFF. The CDR3 region has the DNA TGTGCCAGCAGCCGAACACAGGGAACCAACACTGAAGCTTTCTTT.

The rearrangement links TRBV19 to TRBJ2-3; 8 bases agree with TRBD1. The CDR3 runs 15 residues. With 4 bases clipped from V and 4 bases from J, the junction kept 7 bases outside the gene matches. The germline V gene has CDR1 LNHDA and CDR2 SQIVND (reference sequence). The DNA for the CDR3 is TGTGCCAGTAGTACTTTTCAGGGGGCCTCAGATACGCAGTATTTT. Protein product: CASSTFQGASDTQYF.

For the CDR3, the DNA is TGTGCCAGCAGCCCACCTTTTTCCGGGTCGCATGAGCAGTTCTTC. Translation gives CASSPPFSGSHEQFF. The chain links TRBV3-1 to TRBJ2-1; D unresolved. Trimming pared 4 bases from V and 8 bases from J, leaving 18 bases between. The CDR3 spans 15 residues. Germline CDR1 LGHDT, CDR2 YNNKEL (reference sequence).

The chain joins TRBV2 to TRBJ2-1; D call uncertain. This CDR3 comprises 11 residues. The germline V and J ends were trimmed by 7 bases and 6 bases, with 7 bases remaining between them. Germline loops: CDR1 SNHLY, CDR2 FYNNEI. The CDR3 bases are TGTGCCAGCAAAGGGTTCAATGAGCAGTTCTTC. It encodes CASKGFNEQFF. Full variable domain (rest looked up from reference TRBV2 and TRBJ2-1): EPEVTQTPSHQVTQMGQEVILRCVPISNHLYFYWYRQILGQKVEFLVSFYNNEISEKSEIFDDQFSVERPDGSNFTLKIRSTKLEDSAMYFCASKGFNEQFFGPGTRLTVL.

The chain has TRBV3-1 and TRBJ1-6; D possibly corresponds to TRBD1 (5 bases). The V end was cut by 4 bases, the J end by 13 bases, with 17 bases between. CDR3 length equals 14 residues. The germline CDR1 and CDR2 sequences are LGHDT and YNNKEL (reference sequence). CDR3 sequence reads: CASSPLGTAFPLHF. The DNA of the CDR3 is TGTGCCAGCAGCCCGCTCGGGACCGCGTTCCCCCTCCACTTT.

V usage is TRBV29-1 and J usage is TRBJ2-1; D is ambiguous. The ends were cut back, 4 bases at V and 7 bases at J, with 14 bases in the middle. The CDR3 runs to 13 residues. The V gene's germline CDR1 is SQVTM and CDR2 ANQGSEA. The CDR3 nucleotides read TGCAGCGTTGCTCTTAACCTCGGGAATGAGCAGTTCTTC. As protein: CSVALNLGNEQFF.

This clonotype was observed once. V and J are TRBV7-2 and TRBJ2-7, with 9 bases matching TRBD2. V trimming: 5 bases; J trimming: 4 bases; junction bases outside the gene matches: 9. CDR1 and CDR2 (germline): SGHTA, FQGNSA. The CDR3 is 15 amino acids. As DNA, the CDR3 is TGTGCCAGCAGCCCGCGGGGGGGAGGGAGATACGAGCAGTACTTC. Translation: CASSPRGGGRYEQYF.

The gene calls are TRBV20-1 and TRBJ2-5; D is uncertain. Germline V lookup: CDR1 DFQATT, CDR2 SNEGSKA (reference sequence). The germline V and J ends were trimmed by 4 bases and 0 bases, with 12 bases remaining between them. The CDR3 contains 14 residues. The CDR3 DNA sequence: TGCAGTGCTAAAGACTGGGTAGACCAAGAGACCCAGTACTTC. This codes for CSAKDWVDQETQYF.

The genes are TRBV12-5 and TRBJ2-2; D is unresolved. CDR3 length equals 15 residues. Germline V gives CDR1 LGHNT, CDR2 FRNRAP. The CDR3 sequence is CASTRSAANTGELFF. For the CDR3, the DNA is TGTGCCAGCACCAGGAGTGCAGCGAACACCGGGGAGCTGTTTTTT.

The chain uses TRBV19 and TRBJ2-1; 9 bases agree with TRBD1. The CDR3 runs to 15 residues. V was pared by 5 bases and J by 5 bases, with 7 bases of the junction left unmatched. Germline V gene data show CDR1 as LNHDA and CDR2 as SQIVND (reference sequence). The CDR3 protein is CASSPRDRVHNEQFF. CDR3 bases: TGTGCCAGTAGTCCCCGGGACAGGGTACACAATGAGCAGTTCTTC.

The V call is TRBV28, the J call TRBJ2-7, with D uncertain. CDR3 length: 15 amino acids. Trimming cost V 4 bases and J 2 bases, with 15 bases left between them. The germline V gene has CDR1 MDHEN and CDR2 SYDVKM. CDR3 bases: TGTGCCAGCAGTTCCCTGGGATCCCCGACCTACGAGCAGTACTTC. It translates to CASSSLGSPTYEQYF.

The rearrangement uses TRBV10-1 and TRBJ2-3; D remains unclear. The CDR3 runs to 13 residues. Trimming pared 6 bases from V and 2 bases from J, leaving 9 bases between. Germline CDR1 is WNHNN and CDR2 is SYGVQD (reference sequence). In nucleotides, the CDR3 is TGCGCCAGCAGCCCCGCTGACACAGATACGCAGTATTTT. As protein: CASSPADTDTQYF.

Only one count was recorded for this clonotype. Here the CDR3 reads CAWSVVGVAGELFF. The CDR3 nucleotides are TGTGCCTGGAGTGTGGTGGGGGTAGCCGGGGAGCTGTTTTTT. This sequence joins TRBV30 and TRBJ2-2; D is possibly TRBD1 or TRBD2 (5 bases each). The germline V gene encodes CDR1 GTSNPN and CDR2 SVGIG (reference sequence). V was shortened by 0 bases and J by 6 bases, with 11 bases between the two germline ends. The CDR3 is 14 residues long.

This chain joins TRBV2 and TRBJ2-3; 8 nucleotides align to TRBD2. V lost 5 bases, J lost 2 bases, and 3 bases stayed unmatched. Germline V gene lookup returns CDR1 SNHLY and CDR2 FYNNEI. The length of the CDR3 is 14 residues. The CDR3 nucleotides are TGTGCCAGCAGTTTTAGCGGGGTCACAGATACGCAGTATTTT. This codes for CASSFSGVTDTQYF.

The V gene is TRBV19, the J gene TRBJ1-5, with 7 nucleotides matching TRBD1. This CDR3 is 14 amino acids long. Germline V gives CDR1 LNHDA, CDR2 SQIVND (reference sequence). Trimming took 3 bases from V and 7 from J; bases not matched to a gene: 6. CDR3 residues: CASSMTGPRQPQHF. DNA of the CDR3: TGTGCCAGTAGTATGACAGGGCCACGGCAGCCCCAGCATTTT.

This chain connects TRBV29-1 to TRBJ2-1; TRBD2 agrees at 8 bases. This CDR3 has 14 amino acids. The ends lost 4 bases at V and 6 bases at J; junction bases unmatched: 8. Germline V gene data show CDR1 as SQVTM and CDR2 as ANQGSEA. The CDR3 DNA reads as TGCAGCGTTGGAGGGACTAGGCTTCCCAATGAGCAGTTCTTC. It encodes CSVGGTRLPNEQFF.